The 15 T cell receptor beta chains given below trace back to one sample, sequenced in a study of post-analysis software for immune sequencing data (dated by TCRdb to between 2015 and 2017). Findings and caveats that apply to the study as a whole: About 5 TRBV segments, including TRBV5-6, TRBV5-1 and TRBV20-1, were significantly more frequent in patients than controls.

Library construction relied on PCR. Sequencing relied on an Illumina HiSeq 2500. Unique molecular identifiers were incorporated into TCR beta cDNA libraries to reduce PCR and sequencing biases. TCRdb cleaned the public reads at Q25 with fastp, built clones with MiXCR and kept in-frame beta chains. Each CDR3 protein appears once, grouped with its most common genes and DNA. The sample table holds roughly 600,000 distinct CDR3 sequences, of which about 40% were seen once. Roughly 1.8% of the sample lies in the top ten. No antigen is known for these receptors. The sample was blood. The receptors stem from a girl aged 10 to 17 with multiple sclerosis.

This rearrangement joins TRBV12-3 or TRBV12-4 to TRBJ2-1; 11 bases fit TRBD1. V was clipped by 6 bases and J by 4 bases; unmatched bases: 11. The CDR3 runs to 17 residues. The chain's CDR3 is CASSSPGQGVGYNEQFF. In nucleotides, the CDR3 is TGTGCCAGCAGCTCACCGGGACAGGGGGTAGGGTACAATGAGCAGTTCTTC.

The CDR3: CASSEWTSRRGNEQYF. CDR3 coding DNA: TGTGCCAGCAGCGAATGGACTAGCAGGAGGGGGAATGAACAGTACTTC. The chain couples TRBV6-1 to TRBJ2-4; 8 bases agree with TRBD2. The length of the CDR3 is 16 residues. The J segment lost 13 bases and the V segment lost 6 bases, leaving 20 bases of the junction unmatched. From germline, CDR1 is MNHNS and CDR2 SASEGT.

Concerning this clonotype: One end of the junction is discordant with germline, which a read error may explain. This sequence joins TRBV15 and TRBJ2-1; weak D call: TRBD1 (6 bases). CDR1 is LNHNV and CDR2 is YYDKDF in the germline V gene (reference sequence). This CDR3 spans 11 amino acids. CDR3 sequence: CAISRGDEQFF. The CDR3 region has the DNA TGTGCCATCAGCAGGGGTGATGAGCAGTTCTTC.

The table lists this clonotype with many counts. The rearrangement links TRBV7-6 to TRBJ2-3; 12 positions match TRBD2. CDR3 length: 16 residues. The germline CDR1 and CDR2 sequences are SGHVS and FNYEAQ. V was clipped by 5 bases and J by 5 bases; unmatched bases: 8. The CDR3 nucleotides read TGTGCCAGCAGCATCCTAGCGGGGGGGCCTCAAGATACGCAGTATTTT. Translating it yields CASSILAGGPQDTQYF.

This clonotype was seen more than once but under ten times. The chain joins TRBV12-3 or TRBV12-4 to TRBJ2-4; D is uncertain. The ends were cut back, 6 bases at V and 1 base at J, with 10 bases in the middle. The CDR3 runs to 14 residues. As DNA, the CDR3 is TGTGCCAGCAGCATTTTTCAGGCCAAAAACATTCAGTACTTC. This translates into CASSIFQAKNIQYF.

The rearrangement joins TRBV12-3 or TRBV12-4 to TRBJ2-7, with D perhaps TRBD1 or TRBD2 (6 bases each). This CDR3 is built from 14 residues. V lost 2 bases and J 2 bases, leaving 10 bases between the germline ends. The CDR3 spells CASSLKGGPYEQYF. CDR3 sequence (DNA): TGTGCCAGCAGTTTAAAGGGGGGTCCCTACGAGCAGTACTTC.

This clonotype was found a few times. V gene TRBV20-1 combines with J gene TRBJ2-7, with TRBD1 matching 12 bases. With 2 bases clipped from V and 0 bases from J, the junction kept 8 bases outside the gene matches. The germline CDR1 and CDR2 sequences are DFQATT and SNEGSKA (reference sequence). The CDR3 has 17 residues. As DNA, the CDR3 is TGCAGTGCTAGACCCGGGACAGGGGGCGGGAGCTCCTACGAGCAGTACTTC. This codes for CSARPGTGGGSSYEQYF.

This clonotype came up a few times. The CDR3 nucleotides read TGCGCCAGCAGCTTGGTCGGAGATAGGAACGAGCAGTACTTC. Amino acids: CASSLVGDRNEQYF. The chain is built from TRBV5-1 and TRBJ2-7; D ambiguous. The germline V gene has CDR1 SGHRS and CDR2 YFSETQ. The CDR3 sequence is 14 residues long. Trimming shortened V by 0 bases and J by 5 bases, and 12 bases separated the two germline ends.

The V and J genes are TRBV2 and TRBJ1-1; TRBD1 might be the D (5 bases). Germline CDR1 SNHLY, CDR2 FYNNEI. V was pared by 6 bases and J by 0 bases, with 8 bases between. This CDR3 has 13 amino acids. CDR3 in amino acids: CASRAGVNTEAFF. CDR3 in DNA: TGTGCCAGCAGGGCGGGGGTGAACACTGAAGCTTTCTTT.

This clonotype occurred a few times. The gene calls are TRBV6-1 and TRBJ2-4; D might be TRBD2 (6 bases). CDR1 is MNHNS, CDR2 SASEGT, per germline. Trimming pared 4 bases from V and 0 bases from J, leaving 13 bases between. The CDR3 runs 16 residues. CDR3: CASSADKGGAKNIQYF. CDR3 coding DNA: TGTGCCAGCAGTGCTGACAAGGGAGGAGCCAAAAACATTCAGTACTTC.

This clonotype came up a few times. The chain carries TRBV5-4 and TRBJ2-3, with TRBD1 identical over 9 bases. The germline gives CDR1 SGHNT, CDR2 YYREEE (reference sequence). Losses at the gene ends were 0 bases for V and 2 bases for J; bases not matched to a gene: 1. The CDR3 totals 15 residues. This chain's CDR3 is CASSLDRGPTDTQYF. The CDR3 DNA follows: TGTGCCAGCAGCTTGGACAGGGGGCCCACAGATACGCAGTATTTT.

The chain links TRBV20-1 to TRBJ2-7, with D hard to call. The length of the CDR3 is 9 residues. V lost 3 bases and J lost 3, with 0 bases in between. Germline V gives CDR1 DFQATT, CDR2 SNEGSKA (reference sequence). Here the CDR3 DNA reads TGCAGTGCTAGCTACGAGCAGTACTTC. Its protein is CSASYEQYF.

This clonotype was seen more than once but under ten times. The V and J genes are TRBV5-1 and TRBJ2-5, with TRBD1 as a possible D gene (6 bases). Germline CDR1 and CDR2: SGHRS and YFSETQ. The CDR3 extends over 14 amino acids. Trimming took off 1 base at V and 4 bases at J, with 11 bases between the two ends. The CDR3 nucleotides read TGCGCCAGCAGCTTGACAGGGTCGTTAGAGACCCAGTACTTC. This codes for CASSLTGSLETQYF.

The V and J genes are TRBV10-3 and TRBJ2-1, with D possibly matching TRBD1 (5 bases). This CDR3 has 15 residues. In germline, CDR1 is ENHRY, CDR2 SYGVKD. Trimming left V 2 bases short and J 7 bases short, with 15 bases between. The CDR3 sequence is CAISEPTDSGNEQFF. CDR3 sequence (DNA): TGTGCCATCAGTGAGCCCACCGACAGTGGGAATGAGCAGTTCTTC.

This clonotype was observed a handful of times. The rearrangement joins TRBV7-2 to TRBJ2-3; D is perhaps TRBD1 or TRBD2 (5 bases each). The CDR3 has 15 residues. The V gene lost 5 bases and the J gene lost 4 bases, with 16 bases spanning the gap. In germline, CDR1 is SGHTA, CDR2 FQGNSA. Written as DNA, the CDR3 is TGTGCCAGCAGCCGGGCAGGGAGTTCGGCAGATACGCAGTATTTT. The encoded protein is CASSRAGSSADTQYF.